The sequence of this T cell receptor beta chain was determined in a study of cytomegalovirus exposure and HLA in healthy donors. Study-level results: Most sequenced TCRs were rare (though some public TCRs occurred in many donors). TCR beta chains numbering some 160 were designated cytomegalovirus-associated. Three chains linked to CMV were shown in vitro to be specific for CMV antigens.

Note on this clone: Its antigen is still unknown.

The germline CDR1 and CDR2 sequences are KGHSH and LQKENI. The CDR3 spans 16 residues. V gave up 2 bases and J gave up 4 bases; unmatched junction bases: 10. TCRdb keeps only in-frame clones here, not all; method: immunoSEQ multiplex PCR. The data show 57,000 or so clones, with 85% to 95% seen just once and over 2% held by the top ten. This clonotype originated in a man aged 18 to 35 in good health and CMV-seronegative. Sequencing was done on a sample of PBMCs. The chain combines TRBV18 with TRBJ1-1; 7 bases map to TRBD1. The CDR3 nucleotides read TGTGCCAGCTCACCAGGTAGGGGGCGCTTGGGCACTGAAGCTTTCTTT. Protein sequence: CASSPGRGRLGTEAFF.